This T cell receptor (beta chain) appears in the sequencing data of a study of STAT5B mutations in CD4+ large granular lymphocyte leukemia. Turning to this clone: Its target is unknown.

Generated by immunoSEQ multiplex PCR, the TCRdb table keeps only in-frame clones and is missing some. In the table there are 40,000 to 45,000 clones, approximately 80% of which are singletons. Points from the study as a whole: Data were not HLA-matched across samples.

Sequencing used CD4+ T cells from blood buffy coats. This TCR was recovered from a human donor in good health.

The CDR3: CASRTSGGENEQFF. The CDR3 DNA is TGTGCCAGCAGGACTAGCGGGGGGGAGAATGAGCAGTTCTTC. This chain joins TRBV6-1 and TRBJ2-1; 14 bases line up with TRBD2. The CDR3 runs to 14 residues. J was trimmed by 7 bases and V by 6 bases; bases with no gene match: 2. Germline V gene sequence: CDR1 MNHNS, CDR2 SASEGT.